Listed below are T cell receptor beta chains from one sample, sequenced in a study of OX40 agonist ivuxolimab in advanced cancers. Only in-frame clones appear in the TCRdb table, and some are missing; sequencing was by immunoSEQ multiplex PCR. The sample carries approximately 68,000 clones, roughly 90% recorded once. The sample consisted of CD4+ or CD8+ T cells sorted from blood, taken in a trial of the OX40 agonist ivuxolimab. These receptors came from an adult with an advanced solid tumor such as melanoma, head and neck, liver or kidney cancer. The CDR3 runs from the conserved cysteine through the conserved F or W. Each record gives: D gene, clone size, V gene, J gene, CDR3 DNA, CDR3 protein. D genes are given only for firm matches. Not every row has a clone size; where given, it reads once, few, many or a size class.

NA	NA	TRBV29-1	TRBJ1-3	TGCAGCGTTGAAAAGGTTGATGCTGGAAACACCATATATTTT	CSVEKVDAGNTIYF
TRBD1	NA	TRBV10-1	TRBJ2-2	TGCGCCAGCAGTGAGTCAGCGGACAGGGGGGAGCTGTTTTTT	CASSESADRGELFF
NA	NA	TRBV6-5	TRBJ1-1	TGTGCCAGCAGTTATCTCGGGGGCAAGGACACTGAAGCTTTCTTT	CASSYLGGKDTEAFF
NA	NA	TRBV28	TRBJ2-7	TGTGCCAGCAGTCCTCTGTACGAGCAGTACTTC	CASSPLYEQYF
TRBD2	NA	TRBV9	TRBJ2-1	TGTGCCAGCAGCGTAGGACTAGCGGGGGATGAGCAGTTCTTC	CASSVGLAGDEQFF
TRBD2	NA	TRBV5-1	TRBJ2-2	TGCGCCAGCAGCTTCGCGGGAACTAGCGCCACCGGGGAGCTGTTTTTT	CASSFAGTSATGELFF
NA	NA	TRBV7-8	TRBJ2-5	TGTGCCAGCAGCTTAGTCAGGGTCGAGACCCAGTACTTC	CASSLVRVETQYF
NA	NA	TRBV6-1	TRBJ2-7	TGTGCCAGCAAGAGACAGTGGGGCGAGCAGTACTTC	CASKRQWGEQYF
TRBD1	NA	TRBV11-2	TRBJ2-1	TGTGCCAGCAGCGCACTACCGGGACAGGGGAGGAATGAGCAGTTCTTC	CASSALPGQGRNEQFF
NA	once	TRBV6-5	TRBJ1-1	TGTGCCAGCATCCAGGGTCGCACTGAAGCTTTCTTT	CASIQGRTEAFF
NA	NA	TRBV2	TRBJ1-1	TGTGCCAGTTCCCGGGAAACTGAAGCTTTCTTT	CASSRETEAFF
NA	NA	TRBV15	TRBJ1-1	TGTGCCACCAGCACGGGACAAATCGGCCCTGAAGCTTTCTTT	CATSTGQIGPEAFF
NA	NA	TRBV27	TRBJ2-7	TGTGCCAGCAGCCCTTCGGGATACGAGCAGTGCTTC	CASSPSGYEQCF
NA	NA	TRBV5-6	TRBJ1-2	TGTGCCAGCAGCTCGCGGCGGGATGGCTACACCTTC	CASSSRRDGYTF
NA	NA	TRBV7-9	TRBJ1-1	TGTGCCAGCAGATTTAACCCCGGCACTGAAGCTTTCTTT	CASRFNPGTEAFF
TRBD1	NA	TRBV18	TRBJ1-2	TGTGCCAGCTCACCACAAGACAGGGGCGGCTACACCTTC	CASSPQDRGGYTF
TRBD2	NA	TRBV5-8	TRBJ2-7	TGTGCCAGCAGCTTGAATAGCGGGCCCTACGAGCAGTACTTC	CASSLNSGPYEQYF
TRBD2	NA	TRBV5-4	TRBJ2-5	TGTGCCAGCAGCTTCTCCGGGACTAGTGAGACCCAGTACTTC	CASSFSGTSETQYF
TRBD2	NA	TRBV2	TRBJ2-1	TGTGCCAGCAGTGTTGAAGCGGGAGCATGGAATGAGCAGTTCTTC	CASSVEAGAWNEQFF
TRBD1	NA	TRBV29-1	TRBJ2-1	TGCAGCGTCGGTACCGGGACAGGGGGTTACAATGAGCAGTTCTTC	CSVGTGTGGYNEQFF